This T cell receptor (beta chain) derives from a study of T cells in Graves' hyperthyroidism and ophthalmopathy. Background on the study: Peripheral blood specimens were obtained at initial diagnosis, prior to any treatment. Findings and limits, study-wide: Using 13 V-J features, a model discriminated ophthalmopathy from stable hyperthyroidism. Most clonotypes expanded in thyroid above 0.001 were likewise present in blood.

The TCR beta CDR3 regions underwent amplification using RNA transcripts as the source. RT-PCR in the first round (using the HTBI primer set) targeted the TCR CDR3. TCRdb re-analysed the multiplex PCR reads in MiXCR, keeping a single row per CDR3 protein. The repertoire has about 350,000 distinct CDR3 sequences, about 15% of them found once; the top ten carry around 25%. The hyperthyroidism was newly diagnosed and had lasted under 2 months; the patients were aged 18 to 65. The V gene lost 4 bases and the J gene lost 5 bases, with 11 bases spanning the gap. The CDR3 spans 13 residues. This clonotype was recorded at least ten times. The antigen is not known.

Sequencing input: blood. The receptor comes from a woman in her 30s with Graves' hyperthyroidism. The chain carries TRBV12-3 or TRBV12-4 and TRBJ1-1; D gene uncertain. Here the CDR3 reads CASSSASVTEAFF. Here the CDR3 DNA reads TGTGCCAGCAGTTCCGCCAGCGTAACTGAAGCTTTCTTT.